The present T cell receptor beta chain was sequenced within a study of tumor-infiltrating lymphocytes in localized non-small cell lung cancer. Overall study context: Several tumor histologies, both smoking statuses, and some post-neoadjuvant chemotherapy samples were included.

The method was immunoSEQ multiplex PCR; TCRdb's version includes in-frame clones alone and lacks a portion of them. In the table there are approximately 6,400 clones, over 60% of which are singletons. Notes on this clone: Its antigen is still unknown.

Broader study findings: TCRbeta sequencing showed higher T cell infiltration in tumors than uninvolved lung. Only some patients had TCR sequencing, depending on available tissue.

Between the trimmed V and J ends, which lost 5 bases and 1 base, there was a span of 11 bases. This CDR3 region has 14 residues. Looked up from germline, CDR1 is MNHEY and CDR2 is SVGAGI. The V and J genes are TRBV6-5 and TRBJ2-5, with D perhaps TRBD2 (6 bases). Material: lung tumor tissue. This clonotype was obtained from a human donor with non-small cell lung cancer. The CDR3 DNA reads TGTGCCAGCAGTGCGGGAAAGGGCCAAGAGACCCAGTACTTC. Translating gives CASSAGKGQETQYF.